The T cell receptor beta chain described here comes from a study of identical twins. The study, taken as a whole, reports: Modelling approaches yielded underestimates of out-of-frame TCR alpha sharing between monozygotic twins. Out-of-frame beta sequences exhibited a weaker degree of excess twin sharing.

Only healthy Caucasians were included as donors. This clonotype was observed at least ten times. Its antigen is unidentified. Template switching added a universal primer binding site, and final cDNA carried unique molecular identifiers. In TCRdb, the 5' RACE reads were re-called with MiXCR into one record per CDR3 protein. The sample yields 200,000 to 250,000 distinct CDR3 sequences, around 6.6% seen once. This CDR3 has 14 residues. Per the germline V gene, CDR1 is SGHRS and CDR2 is YFSETQ. V lost 0 bases and J 5 bases, leaving 11 bases between the germline ends. These sequences were also reported in another study, on yellow fever vaccine responses in identical twins.

The rearrangement joins TRBV5-1 to TRBJ2-5, with D maybe TRBD1 (5 bases). This receptor was taken from a young woman in good health. Input material: memory (CD45RO+) T cells sorted from blood. The CDR3 region is CASSLGQLDETQYF. The DNA for the CDR3 is TGCGCCAGCAGCTTGGGACAGCTAGACGAGACCCAGTACTTC.